This T cell receptor (beta chain) was captured by sequencing in a study of CD8+ T cells in alopecia areata. The V end was cut by 4 bases, the J end by 1 base, with 7 bases between. Germline V gene sequence: CDR1 SGHVS, CDR2 FNYEAQ. This CDR3 has 13 residues. cDNA serving as the sequencing template came from extracted, reverse transcribed RNA. The data were produced by immunoSEQ multiplex PCR, yet TCRdb's version contains in-frame clones alone and is incomplete. The table records 150,000 to 180,000 clones, around 50% of them present only once. The specimen was CD8+ T cells sorted from blood, collected at week 0. The chain couples TRBV7-6 to TRBJ1-1; a possible D gene is TRBD1 (5 bases). This clonotype was obtained from a human donor with alopecia areata. CDR3 DNA sequence: TGTGCCAGCAGCTCGGGGGAGAACACTGAAGCTTTCTTT. Translated, it gives CASSSGENTEAFF. Drawing the rest from reference TRBV7-6 and TRBJ1-1, the complete variable domain is GAGVSQSPRYKVTKRGQDVALRCDPISGHVSLYWYRQALGQGPEFLTYFNYEAQQDKSGLPNDRFSAERPEGSISTLTIQRTEQRDSAMYRCASSSGENTEAFFGQGTRLTVV.